The 28 T cell receptor beta chains listed next were all sequenced from one sample in a study of T cell responses to AZD1222 COVID-19 vaccine. Using immunoSEQ multiplex PCR, the repertoire was profiled, and TCRdb retains in-frame clones only, with some absent. Of about 130,000 clones listed, roughly 88% were seen once; the top ten hold more than 7%. Here the sequenced sample was peripheral blood, taken on day 0 of AZD1222 vaccination. These receptors were taken from an adult in good health.

The gene calls are TRBV10-3 and TRBJ1-2; D is possibly TRBD1 (6 bases). The germline CDR1 and CDR2 sequences are ENHRY and SYGVKD. Trimming removed 6 bases at V and 5 bases at J, with 13 bases between. The CDR3 sequence is 13 residues long. The CDR3 loop reads CAISRTELYGYTF. The CDR3 coding sequence is TGTGCCATCAGCCGGACAGAACTTTATGGCTACACCTTC.

The chain employs TRBV27 and TRBJ1-6, with D perhaps matching TRBD1 (5 bases). The V gene's germline CDR1 is MNHEY and CDR2 SMNVEV (reference sequence). This CDR3 has 16 amino acids. Trimming shortened V by 5 bases and J by 6 bases, and 17 bases separated the two germline ends. The DNA for the CDR3 is TGTGCCAGCAGTATACTGCCGGGACTGTTTAATTCACCCCTCCACTTT. Residues: CASSILPGLFNSPLHF.

The chain recombines TRBV9 with TRBJ1-5; TRBD1 matches at 7 bases. The CDR3 extends over 13 amino acids. The V segment lost 3 bases and the J segment 5 bases; nucleotides outside the gene matches: 2. Germline V gives CDR1 SGDLS, CDR2 YYNGEE. As DNA, the CDR3 is TGTGCCAGCAGCGCTGGGACAGATCAGCCCCAGCATTTT. Encoded protein: CASSAGTDQPQHF.

J is TRBJ1-1 and V is TRBV5-1; D possibly corresponds to TRBD1 (5 bases). CDR1 is SGHRS and CDR2 is YFSETQ in the germline V gene. The length of the CDR3 is 16 residues. V was trimmed by 3 bases and J by 1 base, leaving 16 bases between them. This chain's CDR3 is CASSSGLTGTNTEAFF. CDR3 coding DNA: TGCGCCAGCAGCTCCGGATTGACGGGGACGAACACTGAAGCTTTCTTT. Combining the CDR3 with reference TRBV5-1 and TRBJ1-1 gives the whole variable domain KAGVTQTPRYLIKTRGQQVTLSCSPISGHRSVSWYQQTPGQGLQFLFEYFSETQRNKGNFPGRFSGRQFSNSRSEMNVSTLELGDSALYLCASSSGLTGTNTEAFFGQGTRLTVV.

This chain uses TRBV14 with TRBJ2-2; 7 bases fit TRBD2. The CDR3 has 13 residues. The trim removed 6 bases at V and 6 bases at J, leaving 4 bases unmatched. Germline assignment: CDR1 SGHDN and CDR2 FVKESK. The CDR3 DNA is TGTGCCAGCAGAGACGGGGGGTCCGGGGAGCTGTTTTTT. Amino acids: CASRDGGSGELFF.

J is TRBJ2-5 and V is TRBV7-2, with D uncertain. The V gene's germline CDR1 is SGHTA and CDR2 FQGNSA. The CDR3 has 14 residues. Trimming shortened V by 3 bases and J by 4 bases, and 12 bases separated the two germline ends. The CDR3 bases are TGTGCCAGCAGCTTTCGGGCAGGCGGAGAGACCCAGTACTTC. As protein: CASSFRAGGETQYF.

The V and J genes are TRBV2 and TRBJ2-1; 7 positions agree with TRBD2. After removal of 3 bases from V and 4 bases from J, the junction contained 3 bases not matched to a gene. The CDR3 length is 14 residues. From germline, CDR1 is SNHLY and CDR2 FYNNEI. CDR3 sequence (DNA): TGTGCCAGCAGTGATTGGCGGGAGTACAATGAGCAGTTCTTC. This sequence encodes CASSDWREYNEQFF.

The rearrangement links TRBV5-6 to TRBJ1-2; tentative D call: TRBD1 (5 bases). CDR1 and CDR2 (germline): SGHDT, YYEEEE. The V end lost 0 bases, the J end lost 2 bases, and 14 bases lay between the germline ends. The CDR3 length is 16 residues. For the CDR3, the DNA is TGTGCCAGCAGCTTGGGAGGGCGAGGGGCGAACTATGGCTACACCTTC. Protein: CASSLGGRGANYGYTF.

On this clone: Different DNA sequences within this sample yield the same CDR3. The chain employs TRBV7-8 and TRBJ1-2, with a weak D call TRBD1 (5 bases). There are 15 residues in the CDR3. Germline V gene data show CDR1 as SGHVS and CDR2 as FQNEAQ. V lost 1 base and J 8 bases, leaving 17 bases between the germline ends. CDR3 residues: CASSLGRGGAWGYTF. The CDR3 nucleotides are TGTGCCAGCAGCTTAGGACGGGGTGGGGCGTGGGGCTACACCTTC.

The rearrangement uses TRBV20-1 and TRBJ2-1; 8 bases agree with TRBD2. Germline loops: CDR1 DFQATT, CDR2 SNEGSKA (reference sequence). Trimming at V came to 3 bases and at J to 8 bases, leaving 12 bases not matched to a gene. The CDR3 covers 15 residues. The CDR3 DNA reads TGCAGTGCTAGTCAGAGCGGGGGAGCACGACATGAGCAGTTCTTC. Translated, it gives CSASQSGGARHEQFF.

J is TRBJ1-1 and V is TRBV7-9; D might be TRBD1 (6 bases). The germline V gene encodes CDR1 SEHNR and CDR2 FQNEAQ (reference sequence). V was trimmed by 2 bases and J by 4 bases, leaving 11 bases between them. CDR3 length: 14 amino acids. CDR3 sequence: CASSLKGVGTEAFF. In DNA, the CDR3 is TGTGCCAGCAGCTTAAAGGGGGTCGGCACTGAAGCTTTCTTT.

This chain links TRBV19 with TRBJ2-2; D perhaps matches TRBD2 (5 bases). This CDR3 region has 20 residues. The V gene's germline CDR1 is LNHDA and CDR2 SQIVND (reference sequence). V was cut by 6 bases and J by 5 bases, with 31 bases left in between. Here the CDR3 reads CASRTIALSGSYRGTGELFF. The CDR3 nucleotides are TGTGCCAGTAGAACTATCGCTCTAAGCGGAAGCTATCGGGGAACCGGGGAGCTGTTTTTT.

The V and J genes are TRBV12-3 or TRBV12-4 and TRBJ2-3; D is unresolved. The germline V and J ends were trimmed by 7 bases and 6 bases, with 8 bases remaining between them. CDR3 length: 11 amino acids. CDR3 protein: CASTLGDTQYF. In nucleotides, the CDR3 is TGTGCCAGCACCTTGGGCGATACGCAGTATTTT.

This sequence joins TRBV6-5 and TRBJ2-7; the match to TRBD1 covers 7 bases. J lost 6 bases, V lost 1 base, and 6 bases had no gene match. Germline V gene lookup returns CDR1 MNHEY and CDR2 SVGAGI. This CDR3 is built from 14 residues. CDR3 region: CASSYFTGEFEQYF. The CDR3 coding sequence is TGTGCCAGCAGTTACTTCACAGGGGAGTTCGAGCAGTACTTC.

This rearrangement joins TRBV30 to TRBJ1-1; unclear D gene. Trimming removed 0 bases from V and 0 bases from J, with 8 bases in between. Germline V gives CDR1 GTSNPN, CDR2 SVGIG (reference sequence). CDR3 length: 14 amino acids. DNA of the CDR3: TGTGCCTGGAGTGTCGGGCTGATGAACACTGAAGCTTTCTTT. This gives the protein CAWSVGLMNTEAFF. The full variable domain, completed using reference TRBV30 and TRBJ1-1, is SQTIHQWPATLVQPVGSPLSLECTVEGTSNPNLYWYRQAAGRGLQLLFYSVGIGQISSEVPQNLSASRPQDRQFILSSKKLLLSDSGFYLCAWSVGLMNTEAFFGQGTRLTVV.

This clone occurred once. The chain carries TRBV7-9 and TRBJ2-7; 8 bases line up with TRBD1. Germline V gives CDR1 SEHNR, CDR2 FQNEAQ (reference sequence). Losses at the gene ends were 1 base for V and 4 bases for J; bases not matched to a gene: 9. The CDR3 has 16 amino acids. In DNA, the CDR3 is TGTGCCAGCAGCTTAGTGGGCAGGGGGCGCACGTACGAGCAGTACTTC. This sequence encodes CASSLVGRGRTYEQYF.

Only a few counts were recorded for this clone. CDR3 protein: CASSPGVAGANEQFF. CDR3 bases: TGCGCCAGCAGCCCTGGGGTAGCGGGAGCCAATGAGCAGTTCTTC. The rearrangement links TRBV4-1 to TRBJ2-1, with 9 bases that match TRBD2. CDR1 and CDR2 from the germline V gene are MGHRA and YSYEKL. The CDR3 contains 15 residues. Trimming cost V 4 bases and J 6 bases; bases outside gene matches: 7.

CDR3 DNA sequence: TGTGCCAGCAGTGAAGCCTTAACGGACACTGAAGCTTTCTTT. It is translated as CASSEALTDTEAFF. The chain has TRBV2 and TRBJ1-1; no clear D gene. The length of the CDR3 is 14 residues. V lost 0 bases, J lost 3 bases, and 8 bases lay in between. Germline CDR1 is SNHLY and CDR2 is FYNNEI. Variable domain in full (rest from reference TRBV2 and TRBJ1-1): EPEVTQTPSHQVTQMGQEVILRCVPISNHLYFYWYRQILGQKVEFLVSFYNNEISEKSEIFDDQFSVERPDGSNFTLKIRSTKLEDSAMYFCASSEALTDTEAFFGQGTRLTVV.

This sequence joins TRBV28 and TRBJ2-6, with D possibly TRBD2 on 6 matching bases. Germline CDR1 MDHEN, CDR2 SYDVKM. The CDR3 has 16 residues. Trimming removed 2 bases from V and 0 bases from J, with 8 bases in between. CDR3 in amino acids: CASSLGGLSGANVLTF. CDR3 in DNA: TGTGCCAGCAGTTTAGGGGGACTCTCTGGGGCCAACGTCCTGACTTTC.

V gene TRBV19 combines with J gene TRBJ1-4; D is uncertain. V lost 0 bases to trimming and J lost 7 bases, with 9 bases between them. The CDR3 loop spans 14 amino acids. Germline lookup yields CDR1 LNHDA and CDR2 SQIVND (reference sequence). CDR3 protein: CASSIEGLGEKLFF. CDR3 nucleotide sequence: TGTGCCAGTAGTATAGAAGGGTTGGGTGAAAAACTGTTTTTT.

The chain carries TRBV9 and TRBJ1-1; no clear D gene. CDR1 is SGDLS, CDR2 YYNGEE, per germline. Trimming cost V 4 bases and J 8 bases, with 24 bases left between them. The CDR3 contains 16 residues. Here the CDR3 reads CASSLNPTYVKGEAFF. DNA of the CDR3: TGTGCCAGCAGCCTGAATCCGACCTATGTTAAGGGCGAAGCTTTCTTT. Supplemented by reference TRBV9 and TRBJ1-1, the full variable domain reads DSGVTQTPKHLITATGQRVTLRCSPRSGDLSVYWYQQSLDQGLQFLIQYYNGEERAKGNILERFSAQQFPDLHSELNLSSLELGDSALYFCASSLNPTYVKGEAFFGQGTRLTVV.

The gene calls are TRBV24-1 and TRBJ1-2; D possibly corresponds to TRBD1 (5 bases). The V end was cut by 10 bases, the J end by 4 bases, with 15 bases between. Per germline, CDR1 KGHDR and CDR2 SFDVKD. This CDR3 region has 13 residues. CDR3 DNA sequence: TGTGCCACTTCCGCCGGGGGGGGCTATGGCTACACCTTC. Amino acid sequence: CATSAGGGYGYTF.

The genes are TRBV30 and TRBJ1-2; D uncertain. V lost 2 bases and J 4 bases, leaving 11 bases between the germline ends. Germline V gene data show CDR1 as GTSNPN and CDR2 as SVGIG (reference sequence). The CDR3 extends over 13 amino acids. For the CDR3, the DNA is TGTGCCTGGAGTTGGGTGGGATTCTATGGCTACACCTTC. This encodes CAWSWVGFYGYTF.

V is TRBV19 and J is TRBJ2-1, with no clear D. The germline V and J ends were trimmed by 6 bases and 12 bases, with 12 bases remaining between them. The CDR3 covers 11 residues. Germline CDR1 reads LNHDA; CDR2 reads SQIVND (reference sequence). CDR3 sequence reads: CASSPGPGQFF. The CDR3 nucleotides read TGTGCCAGTAGCCCTGGACCCGGGCAGTTCTTC.

This rearrangement joins TRBV30 to TRBJ2-1, with D perhaps TRBD1 or TRBD2 (6 bases each). Germline values: CDR1 GTSNPN, CDR2 SVGIG (reference sequence). This CDR3 contains 14 residues. The V end lost 5 bases, the J end lost 7 bases, and 18 bases lay between the germline ends. This chain's CDR3 is CAWDVALGGNEQFF. Written as DNA, the CDR3 is TGTGCCTGGGACGTCGCCTTAGGGGGGAATGAGCAGTTCTTC. Full variable domain (rest looked up from reference TRBV30 and TRBJ2-1): SQTIHQWPATLVQPVGSPLSLECTVEGTSNPNLYWYRQAAGRGLQLLFYSVGIGQISSEVPQNLSASRPQDRQFILSSKKLLLSDSGFYLCAWDVALGGNEQFFGPGTRLTVL.

The chain uses TRBV4-2 and TRBJ1-2; a possible D gene is TRBD1 (6 bases). V lost 6 bases and J 10 bases, leaving 15 bases between the germline ends. The CDR3 has 12 amino acids. Germline V gene lookup returns CDR1 LGHNA and CDR2 YNFKEQ. The DNA of the CDR3 is TGTGCCAGCAGTCCCTCCGGGGGGGCCTACACCTTC. Residues: CASSPSGGAYTF.

V gene TRBV28 combines with J gene TRBJ1-2; 9 bases line up with TRBD1. Germline lookup yields CDR1 MDHEN and CDR2 SYDVKM. V shed 6 bases, J shed 4 bases, and the junction held 12 bases outside the gene matches. This CDR3 is 16 amino acids long. In DNA, the CDR3 is TGTGCCAGCAGACCCTACTCCGGGACAGGGCTCTATGGCTACACCTTC. Its protein product is CASRPYSGTGLYGYTF.

The chain couples TRBV19 to TRBJ2-3; 12 bases agree with TRBD2. The V gene's germline CDR1 is LNHDA and CDR2 SQIVND (reference sequence). This CDR3 contains 15 residues. V lost 6 bases to trimming and J lost 3 bases; unmatched junction nucleotides: 4. The DNA for the CDR3 is TGTGCCAGTAGACTAGCGGGAGGCGGTACAGATACGCAGTATTTT. It translates to CASRLAGGGTDTQYF. Based on the CDR3 plus reference TRBV19 and TRBJ2-3, the full variable domain is DGGITQSPKYLFRKEGQNVTLSCEQNLNHDAMYWYRQDPGQGLRLIYYSQIVNDFQKGDIAEGYSVSREKKESFPLTVTSAQKNPTAFYLCASRLAGGGTDTQYFGPGTRLTVL.